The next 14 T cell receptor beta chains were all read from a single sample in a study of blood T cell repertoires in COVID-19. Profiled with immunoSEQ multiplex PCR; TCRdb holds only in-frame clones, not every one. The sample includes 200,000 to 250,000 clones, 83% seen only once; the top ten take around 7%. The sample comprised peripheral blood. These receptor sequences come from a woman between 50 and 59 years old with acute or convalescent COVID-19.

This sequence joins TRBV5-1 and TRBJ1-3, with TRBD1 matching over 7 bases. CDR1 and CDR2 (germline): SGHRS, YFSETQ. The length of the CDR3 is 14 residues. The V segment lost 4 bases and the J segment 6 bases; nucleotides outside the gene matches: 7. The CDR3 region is CASSHGTASNTIYF. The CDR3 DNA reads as TGCGCCAGCAGCCATGGGACAGCCTCAAACACCATATATTTT.

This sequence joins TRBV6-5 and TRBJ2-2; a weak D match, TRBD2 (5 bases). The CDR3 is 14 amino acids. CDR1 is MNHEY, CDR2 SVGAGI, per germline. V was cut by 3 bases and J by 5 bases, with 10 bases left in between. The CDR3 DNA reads TGTGCCAGCAGTTATCGGGGTTGGACCGGGGAGCTGTTTTTT. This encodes CASSYRGWTGELFF.

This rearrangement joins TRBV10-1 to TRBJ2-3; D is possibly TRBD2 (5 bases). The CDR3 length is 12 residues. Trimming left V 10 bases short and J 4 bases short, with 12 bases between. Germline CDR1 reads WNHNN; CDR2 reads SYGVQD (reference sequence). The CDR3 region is CATGVGADTQYF. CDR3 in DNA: TGCGCCACCGGGGTGGGCGCAGATACGCAGTATTTT.

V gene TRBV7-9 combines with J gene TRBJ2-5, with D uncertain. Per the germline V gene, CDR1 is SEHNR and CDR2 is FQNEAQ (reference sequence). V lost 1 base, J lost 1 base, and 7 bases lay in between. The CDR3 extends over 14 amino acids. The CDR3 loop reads CASSLVISQETQYF. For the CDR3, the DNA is TGTGCCAGCAGCTTAGTGATTAGCCAAGAGACCCAGTACTTC.

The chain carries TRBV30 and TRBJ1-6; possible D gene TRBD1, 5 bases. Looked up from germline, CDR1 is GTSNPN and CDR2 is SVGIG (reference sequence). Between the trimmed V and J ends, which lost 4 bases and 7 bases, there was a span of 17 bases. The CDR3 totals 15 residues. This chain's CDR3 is CAWTLLRGRNSPLHF. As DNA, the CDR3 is TGTGCCTGGACCCTTTTAAGGGGTAGGAATTCACCCCTCCACTTT.

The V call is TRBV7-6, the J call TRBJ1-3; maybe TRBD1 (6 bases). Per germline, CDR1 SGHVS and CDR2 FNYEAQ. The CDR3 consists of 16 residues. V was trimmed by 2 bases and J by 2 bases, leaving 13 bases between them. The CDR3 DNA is TGTGCCAGCAGCTTACATCCAGGGGACCCTGGAAACACCATATATTTT. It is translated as CASSLHPGDPGNTIYF. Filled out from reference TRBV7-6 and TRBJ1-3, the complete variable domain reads GAGVSQSPRYKVTKRGQDVALRCDPISGHVSLYWYRQALGQGPEFLTYFNYEAQQDKSGLPNDRFSAERPEGSISTLTIQRTEQRDSAMYRCASSLHPGDPGNTIYFGEGSWLTVV.

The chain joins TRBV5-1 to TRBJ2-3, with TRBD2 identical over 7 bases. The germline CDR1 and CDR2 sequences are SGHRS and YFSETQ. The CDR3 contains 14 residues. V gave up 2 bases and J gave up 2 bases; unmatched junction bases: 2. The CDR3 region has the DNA TGCGCCAGCAGCTTAGGGACTACCACAGATACGCAGTATTTT. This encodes CASSLGTTTDTQYF.

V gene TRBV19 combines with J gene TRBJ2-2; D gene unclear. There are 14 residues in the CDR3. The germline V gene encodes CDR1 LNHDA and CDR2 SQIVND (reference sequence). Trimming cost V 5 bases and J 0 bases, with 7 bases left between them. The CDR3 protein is CASSWPTNTGELFF. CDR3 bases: TGTGCCAGTAGTTGGCCGACGAACACCGGGGAGCTGTTTTTT.

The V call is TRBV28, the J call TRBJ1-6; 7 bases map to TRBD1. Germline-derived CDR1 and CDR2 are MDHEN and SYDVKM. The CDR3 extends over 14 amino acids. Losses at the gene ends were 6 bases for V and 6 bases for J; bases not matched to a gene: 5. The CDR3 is CASSQGQTNSPLHF. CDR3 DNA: TGTGCCAGCAGCCAGGGACAGACTAATTCACCCCTCCACTTT.

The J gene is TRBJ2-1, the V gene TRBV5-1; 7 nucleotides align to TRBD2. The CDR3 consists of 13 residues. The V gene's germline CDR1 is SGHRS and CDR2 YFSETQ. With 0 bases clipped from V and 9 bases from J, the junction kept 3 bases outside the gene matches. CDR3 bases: TGCGCCAGCAGCTTGGTTTCTAGCGGTGAGCAGTTCTTC. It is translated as CASSLVSSGEQFF. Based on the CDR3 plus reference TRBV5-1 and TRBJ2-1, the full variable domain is KAGVTQTPRYLIKTRGQQVTLSCSPISGHRSVSWYQQTPGQGLQFLFEYFSETQRNKGNFPGRFSGRQFSNSRSEMNVSTLELGDSALYLCASSLVSSGEQFFGPGTRLTVL.

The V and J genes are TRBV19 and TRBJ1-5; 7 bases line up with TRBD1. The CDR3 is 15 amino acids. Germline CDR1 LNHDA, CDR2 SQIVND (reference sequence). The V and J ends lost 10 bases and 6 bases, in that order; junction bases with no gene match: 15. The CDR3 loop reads CATTVNDRVRQPQHF. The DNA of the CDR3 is TGTGCCACCACGGTAAACGACAGGGTCCGTCAGCCCCAGCATTTT.

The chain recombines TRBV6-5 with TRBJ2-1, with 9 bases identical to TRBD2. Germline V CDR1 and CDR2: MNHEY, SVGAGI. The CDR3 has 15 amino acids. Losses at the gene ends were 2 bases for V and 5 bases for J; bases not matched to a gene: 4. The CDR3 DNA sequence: TGTGCCAGCAGTTACCTTCTAGCGGGGAACAATGAGCAGTTCTTC. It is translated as CASSYLLAGNNEQFF.

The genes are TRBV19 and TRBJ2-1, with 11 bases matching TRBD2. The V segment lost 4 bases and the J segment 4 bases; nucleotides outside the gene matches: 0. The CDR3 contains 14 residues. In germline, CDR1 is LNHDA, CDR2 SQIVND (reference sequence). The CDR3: CASSRTSGYNEQFF. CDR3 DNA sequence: TGTGCCAGTAGTAGGACTAGCGGGTACAATGAGCAGTTCTTC.

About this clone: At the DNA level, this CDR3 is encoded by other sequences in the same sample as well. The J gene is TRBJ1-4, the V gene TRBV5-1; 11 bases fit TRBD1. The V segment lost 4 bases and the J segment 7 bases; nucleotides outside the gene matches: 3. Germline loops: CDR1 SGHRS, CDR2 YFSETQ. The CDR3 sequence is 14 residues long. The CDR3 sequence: CASSLGQGGEKLFF. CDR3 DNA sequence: TGCGCCAGCAGCCTGGGACAGGGGGGTGAAAAACTGTTTTTT.